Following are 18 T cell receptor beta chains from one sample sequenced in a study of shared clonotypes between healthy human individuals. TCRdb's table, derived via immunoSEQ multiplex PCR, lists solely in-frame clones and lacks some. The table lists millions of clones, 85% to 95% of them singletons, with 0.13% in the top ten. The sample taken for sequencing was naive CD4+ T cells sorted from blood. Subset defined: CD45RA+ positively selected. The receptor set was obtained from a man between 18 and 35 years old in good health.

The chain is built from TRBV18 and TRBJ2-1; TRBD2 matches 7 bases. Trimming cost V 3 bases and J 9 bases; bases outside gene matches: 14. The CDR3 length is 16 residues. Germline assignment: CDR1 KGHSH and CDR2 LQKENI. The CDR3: CASSPSTGTIGSEQFF. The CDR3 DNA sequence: TGTGCCAGCTCACCCAGTACCGGGACTATCGGCAGTGAGCAGTTCTTC.

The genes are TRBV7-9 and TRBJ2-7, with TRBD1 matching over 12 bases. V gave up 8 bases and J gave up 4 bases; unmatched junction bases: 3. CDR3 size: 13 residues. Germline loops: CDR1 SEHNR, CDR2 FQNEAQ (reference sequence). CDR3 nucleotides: TGTGCCAGCTGGGGACAGGGGGCTTACGAGCAGTACTTC. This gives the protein CASWGQGAYEQYF.

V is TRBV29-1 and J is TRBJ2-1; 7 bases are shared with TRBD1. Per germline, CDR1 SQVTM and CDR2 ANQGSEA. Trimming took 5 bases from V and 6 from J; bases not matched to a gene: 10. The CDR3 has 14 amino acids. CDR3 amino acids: CSVREQGRFNEQFF. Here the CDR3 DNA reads TGCAGCGTTAGGGAACAGGGGCGGTTCAATGAGCAGTTCTTC.

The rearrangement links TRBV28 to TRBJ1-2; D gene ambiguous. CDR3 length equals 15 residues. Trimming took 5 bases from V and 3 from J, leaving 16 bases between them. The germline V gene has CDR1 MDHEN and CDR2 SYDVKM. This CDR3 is CASSGQAATDYGYTF. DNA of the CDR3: TGTGCCAGCAGTGGGCAGGCCGCCACGGACTATGGCTACACCTTC.

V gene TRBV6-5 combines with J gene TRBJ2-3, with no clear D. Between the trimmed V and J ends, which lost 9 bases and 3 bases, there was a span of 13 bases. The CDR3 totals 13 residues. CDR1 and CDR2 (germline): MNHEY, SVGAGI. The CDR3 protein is CASEQPGTDTQYF. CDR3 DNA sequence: TGTGCCAGTGAGCAGCCAGGTACAGATACGCAGTATTTT.

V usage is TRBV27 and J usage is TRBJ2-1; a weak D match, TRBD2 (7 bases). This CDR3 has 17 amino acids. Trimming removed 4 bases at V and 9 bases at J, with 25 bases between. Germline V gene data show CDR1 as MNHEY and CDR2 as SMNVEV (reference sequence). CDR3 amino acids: CASSSSEVRGPRGEQFF. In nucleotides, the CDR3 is TGTGCCAGCAGTTCCTCGGAGGTGCGGGGGCCCAGAGGTGAGCAGTTCTTC.

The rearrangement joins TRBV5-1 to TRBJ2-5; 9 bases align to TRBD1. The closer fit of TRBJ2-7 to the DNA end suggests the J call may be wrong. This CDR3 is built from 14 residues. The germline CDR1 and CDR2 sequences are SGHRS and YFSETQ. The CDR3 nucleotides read TGCGCCAGCAGCCCGACAGGGGGTACCTACGAGCAGTACTTC. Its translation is CASSPTGGTYEQYF.

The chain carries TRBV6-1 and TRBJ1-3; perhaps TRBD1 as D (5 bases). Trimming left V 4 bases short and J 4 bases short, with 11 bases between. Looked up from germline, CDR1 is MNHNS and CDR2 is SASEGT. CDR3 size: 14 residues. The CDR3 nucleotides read TGTGCCAGCAGTGTATCAGGGAACGGAAACACCATATATTTT. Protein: CASSVSGNGNTIYF.

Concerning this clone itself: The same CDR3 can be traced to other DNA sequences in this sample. The CDR3 sequence is CASSLGQSTYEQYF. As DNA, the CDR3 is TGTGCCAGCAGCTTAGGACAGTCTACCTACGAGCAGTACTTC. The J gene is TRBJ2-7, the V gene TRBV5-4; TRBD1 is a possible D gene (6 bases). The germline gives CDR1 SGHNT, CDR2 YYREEE (reference sequence). The CDR3 runs 14 residues. Trimming left V 2 bases short and J 2 bases short, with 11 bases between.

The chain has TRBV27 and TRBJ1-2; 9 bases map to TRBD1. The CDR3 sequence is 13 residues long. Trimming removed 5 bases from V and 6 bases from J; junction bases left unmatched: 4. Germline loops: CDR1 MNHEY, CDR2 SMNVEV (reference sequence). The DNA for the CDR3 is TGTGCCAGCAGTCTCCGGACAGGGGATGGCTACACCTTC. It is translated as CASSLRTGDGYTF.

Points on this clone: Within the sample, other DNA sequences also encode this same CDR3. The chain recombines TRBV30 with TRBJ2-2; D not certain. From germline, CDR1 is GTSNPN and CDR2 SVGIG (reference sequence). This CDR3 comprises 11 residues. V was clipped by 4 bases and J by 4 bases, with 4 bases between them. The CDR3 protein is CAWKSTGELFF. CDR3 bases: TGTGCCTGGAAGAGCACCGGGGAGCTGTTTTTT.

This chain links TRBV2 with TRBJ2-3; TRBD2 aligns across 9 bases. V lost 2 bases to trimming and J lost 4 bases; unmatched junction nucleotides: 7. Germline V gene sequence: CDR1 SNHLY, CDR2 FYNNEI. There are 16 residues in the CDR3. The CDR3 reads CASSELPGLAADTQYF. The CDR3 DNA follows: TGTGCCAGCAGTGAACTTCCGGGACTAGCCGCAGATACGCAGTATTTT.

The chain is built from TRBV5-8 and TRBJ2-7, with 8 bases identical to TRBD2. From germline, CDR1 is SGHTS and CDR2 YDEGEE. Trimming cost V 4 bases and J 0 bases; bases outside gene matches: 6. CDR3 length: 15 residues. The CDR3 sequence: CASSILRGASYEQYF. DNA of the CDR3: TGTGCCAGCAGCATACTGCGGGGGGCCTCCTACGAGCAGTACTTC.

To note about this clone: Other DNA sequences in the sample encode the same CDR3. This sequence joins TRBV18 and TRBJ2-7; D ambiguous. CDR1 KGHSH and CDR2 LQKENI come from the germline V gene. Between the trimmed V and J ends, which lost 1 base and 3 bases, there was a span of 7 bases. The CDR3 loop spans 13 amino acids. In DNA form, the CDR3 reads TGTGCCAGCTCACCACTTGAGAGCTACGAGCAGTACTTC. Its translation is CASSPLESYEQYF.

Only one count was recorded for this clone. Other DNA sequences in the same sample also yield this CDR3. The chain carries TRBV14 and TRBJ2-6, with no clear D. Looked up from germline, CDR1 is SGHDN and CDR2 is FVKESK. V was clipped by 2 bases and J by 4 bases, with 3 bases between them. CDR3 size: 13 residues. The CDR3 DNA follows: TGTGCCAGCAGCCAACCCGGGGCCAACGTCCTGACTTTC. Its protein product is CASSQPGANVLTF.

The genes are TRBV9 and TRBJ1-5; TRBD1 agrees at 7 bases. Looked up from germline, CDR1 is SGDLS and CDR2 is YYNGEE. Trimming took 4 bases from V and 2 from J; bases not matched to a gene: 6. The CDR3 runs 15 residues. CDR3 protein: CASSPDRDGNQPQHF. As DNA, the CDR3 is TGTGCCAGCAGCCCAGACAGGGATGGCAATCAGCCCCAGCATTTT.

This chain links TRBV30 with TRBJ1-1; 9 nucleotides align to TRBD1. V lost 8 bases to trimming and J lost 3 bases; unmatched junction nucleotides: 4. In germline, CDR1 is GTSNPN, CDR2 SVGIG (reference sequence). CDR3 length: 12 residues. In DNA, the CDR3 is TGTGCCGGGGACAGGGCCGACACTGAAGCTTTCTTT. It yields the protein CAGDRADTEAFF. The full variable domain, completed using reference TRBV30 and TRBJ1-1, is SQTIHQWPATLVQPVGSPLSLECTVEGTSNPNLYWYRQAAGRGLQLLFYSVGIGQISSEVPQNLSASRPQDRQFILSSKKLLLSDSGFYLCAGDRADTEAFFGQGTRLTVV.

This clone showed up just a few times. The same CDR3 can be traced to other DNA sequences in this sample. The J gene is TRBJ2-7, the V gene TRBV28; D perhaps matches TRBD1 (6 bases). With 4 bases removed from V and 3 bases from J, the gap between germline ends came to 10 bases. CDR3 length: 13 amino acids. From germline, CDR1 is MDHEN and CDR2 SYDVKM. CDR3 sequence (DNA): TGTGCCAGCAGTTCAGGACAGAACTACGAGCAGTACTTC. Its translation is CASSSGQNYEQYF.